This TCR beta chain was captured by sequencing in a study of technical replicates of blood from a few donors. This CDR3 contains 16 residues. V was trimmed by 4 bases and J by 1 base, leaving 13 bases between them. CDR1 SEHNR and CDR2 FQNEAQ come from the germline V gene (reference sequence). Generated by immunoSEQ multiplex PCR, the TCRdb table keeps only in-frame clones and is missing some. This sample has around 62,000 clones, with roughly 98% found just once. The sequence was collected from a human donor in good health. The rearrangement uses TRBV7-9 and TRBJ2-2; TRBD2 might be the D (6 bases). Input material: T cells isolated from PBMCs. The CDR3 DNA sequence: TGTGCCAGCAGCTACCCCCAGGGACTGAACACCGGGGAGCTGTTTTTT. This sequence encodes CASSYPQGLNTGELFF.